The clone carrying this TCR beta chain appeared once. How the authors handled the data: Nucleated cell counts were estimated from reference gene primer amplification. Profiled with immunoSEQ multiplex PCR; TCRdb holds only in-frame clones, not every one. The V and J calls and clone size come from that table; D and trimming were worked out from the DNA. This table holds around 170,000 clones, about 87% found once. V was trimmed by 6 bases and J by 5 bases, leaving 9 bases between them. CDR3 length equals 12 residues. CDR1 and CDR2 (germline): SGHDT, YYEEEE. This sample stems from a study of blood T cell repertoires in COVID-19. On the study more broadly: There were acute and convalescent COVID-19 samples, and they came from the United States, Italy and Spain. Sample material is recorded as cDNA or gDNA derived from T cells, B-cell-depleted T cells, or PBMCs.

The TCR sequence derives from a woman in her thirties with acute or convalescent COVID-19. The chain uses TRBV5-6 and TRBJ2-1; maybe TRBD2 (5 bases). The sequenced sample consisted of peripheral blood. The CDR3 protein is CASNDGDNEQFF. CDR3 DNA: TGTGCCAGCAACGACGGGGACAATGAGCAGTTCTTC.